This entry lists 32 T cell receptor beta chains sequenced from one sample in a study of sequential checkpoint blockade in melanoma. Treatment in this sample: randomized to nivolumab then ipilimumab (arm A) or the reverse (arm B). Produced via immunoSEQ multiplex PCR; TCRdb's table is partial and in-frame only. The table includes around 6,000 clones, less than 20% detected once. The sample was tumor tissue (inferred from file names), taken from a patient given nivolumab and ipilimumab in sequence. These receptors were taken from a human donor with melanoma.

This sequence joins TRBV11-3 and TRBJ1-3; D is ambiguous. V lost 7 bases, J lost 3 bases, and 13 bases lay in between. This CDR3 is 14 amino acids long. Per the germline V gene, CDR1 is SGHNT and CDR2 is YENEEA. The CDR3 nucleotides read TGTGCCAGCAAATCGCGCGGCTTTGGAAACACCATATATTTT. This translates into CASKSRGFGNTIYF.

This chain links TRBV19 with TRBJ2-5, with D possibly being TRBD1 (5 bases). The CDR3 has 15 residues. CDR1 is LNHDA, CDR2 SQIVND, per germline (reference sequence). Trimming took off 0 bases at V and 1 base at J, with 9 bases between the two ends. Written as DNA, the CDR3 is TGTGCCAGTAGTATAGACGACAGTATCCAAGAGACCCAGTACTTC. It translates to CASSIDDSIQETQYF.

The chain links TRBV9 to TRBJ1-1; unclear D gene. V lost 1 base to trimming and J lost 7 bases, with 17 bases between them. Germline assignment: CDR1 SGDLS and CDR2 YYNGEE. This CDR3 has 15 amino acids. In DNA, the CDR3 is TGTGCCAGCAGCGTACACGGAGCTGGACTCGTTGAAGCTTTCTTT. It translates to CASSVHGAGLVEAFF.

The V gene is TRBV6-8, the J gene TRBJ2-7; 9 bases align to TRBD1. The CDR3 contains 15 residues. Germline V gene data show CDR1 as MNHGY and CDR2 as SAAAGT. The J segment lost 2 bases and the V segment lost 7 bases, leaving 9 bases of the junction unmatched. The CDR3 protein is CASTDPGQGTYEQYF. The DNA of the CDR3 is TGTGCCAGCACTGACCCGGGACAGGGAACCTACGAGCAGTACTTC.

This clone was counted between two and nine times. The V call is TRBV7-2, the J call TRBJ2-5, with D hard to call. Germline V gives CDR1 SGHTA, CDR2 FQGNSA. Trimming shortened V by 5 bases and J by 2 bases, and 9 bases separated the two germline ends. The CDR3 length is 13 residues. In DNA form, the CDR3 reads TGTGCCAGCAGCATACACAGACAAGAGACCCAGTACTTC. Translating gives CASSIHRQETQYF.

This clone appeared many times. The rearrangement joins TRBV11-3 to TRBJ2-2; 8 nucleotides align to TRBD2. Germline V gene sequence: CDR1 SGHNT, CDR2 YENEEA. The CDR3 covers 17 residues. V gave up 2 bases and J gave up 4 bases; unmatched junction bases: 9. This CDR3 reads CASSLLAGWGGTGELFF. The CDR3 nucleotides are TGTGCCAGCAGCTTACTAGCGGGCTGGGGAGGCACCGGGGAGCTGTTTTTT.

This clone is large in the sample. V usage is TRBV6-8 and J usage is TRBJ2-2; D not certain. The germline V and J ends were trimmed by 2 bases and 6 bases, with 4 bases remaining between them. Per the germline V gene, CDR1 is MNHGY and CDR2 is SAAAGT. The CDR3 is 12 residues long. CDR3 DNA: TGTGCCAGCAGTTACGTATCCGGGGAGCTGTTTTTT. Encoded protein: CASSYVSGELFF.

The chain uses TRBV11-3 and TRBJ2-5, with D perhaps TRBD2 (7 bases). Germline CDR1 reads SGHNT; CDR2 reads YENEEA. The CDR3 covers 15 residues. V was cut by 3 bases and J by 5 bases, with 16 bases left in between. CDR3 residues: CASSFGGARKETQYF. CDR3 DNA sequence: TGTGCCAGCAGCTTTGGGGGGGCCCGCAAGGAGACCCAGTACTTC.

At least ten counts were recorded for this clone. This chain uses TRBV9 with TRBJ1-2, with D unresolved. The germline V and J ends were trimmed by 0 bases and 7 bases, with 13 bases remaining between them. This CDR3 contains 14 residues. CDR1 is SGDLS, CDR2 YYNGEE, per germline. The CDR3 DNA reads as TGTGCCAGCAGCGTAGGCGGGATAGCAGGTGGCTACACCTTC. Protein product: CASSVGGIAGGYTF.

This clone was counted once. The chain uses TRBV19 and TRBJ1-1; TRBD1 might be the D (6 bases). The V end was cut by 5 bases, the J end by 4 bases, with 14 bases between. This CDR3 has 14 residues. CDR1 is LNHDA and CDR2 is SQIVND in the germline V gene (reference sequence). The CDR3 is CASSVGGGGTEAFF. The CDR3 DNA is TGTGCCAGTAGTGTTGGGGGCGGGGGCACTGAAGCTTTCTTT.

The J gene is TRBJ2-7, the V gene TRBV23-1; D gene unclear. TRBV23-1 is an open reading frame, and its role is uncertain. The CDR3 extends over 13 amino acids. Trimming took off 6 bases at V and 2 bases at J, with 11 bases between the two ends. The CDR3 region is CASSQDIPYEQYF. CDR3 in DNA: TGCGCCAGCAGCCAAGACATCCCCTACGAGCAGTACTTC.

The chain has TRBV19 and TRBJ1-6; tentatively, D is TRBD1 (6 bases). The V and J ends lost 6 bases and 4 bases respectively, with 13 bases between them. Germline V gives CDR1 LNHDA, CDR2 SQIVND (reference sequence). This CDR3 is built from 15 residues. Written as DNA, the CDR3 is TGTGCCAGTAGGGTACCGGGACATTATAATTCACCCCTCCACTTT. Translation gives CASRVPGHYNSPLHF.

The genes are TRBV6-8 and TRBJ1-3; D uncertain. V lost 6 bases and J 2 bases, leaving 5 bases between the germline ends. In germline, CDR1 is MNHGY, CDR2 SAAAGT. This CDR3 contains 12 residues. In nucleotides, the CDR3 is TGTGCCAGCAGATCGACTGGAAACACCATATATTTT. This encodes CASRSTGNTIYF.

In this sample, this clone turned up a few times. The chain carries TRBV6-8 and TRBJ2-7; 8 nucleotides match TRBD1. Germline V gene lookup returns CDR1 MNHGY and CDR2 SAAAGT. Trimming cost V 7 bases and J 1 base; bases outside gene matches: 9. The CDR3 runs 15 residues. The CDR3, as DNA: TGTGCCAGCATGGTTGACAGGGGTCTTTCCTACGAGCAGTACTTC. Encoded protein: CASMVDRGLSYEQYF.

This clone was counted between two and nine times. No DNA is shown, since the ends of the CDR3 on it are uncertain; the CDR3 is the one TCRdb lists. The chain links TRBV29-1 to TRBJ2-7. The CDR3 comprises 11 residues, both ends counted. Per the germline V gene, CDR1 is SQVTM and CDR2 is ANQGSEA. The CDR3: CSALSRAEQYF.

By share, this clone counts as medium-sized. This chain joins TRBV15 and TRBJ2-1; 9 nucleotides line up with TRBD2. Germline assignment: CDR1 LNHNV and CDR2 YYDKDF (reference sequence). This CDR3 is 17 amino acids long. The junction had 6 bases not matched to a gene; V was cut back by 0 bases and J by 3 bases. In DNA, the CDR3 is TGTGCCACCAGCAGAGATAATAGCGGGGGTGGCTACAATGAGCAGTTCTTC. It encodes CATSRDNSGGGYNEQFF.

This clone was detected a few times. The chain recombines TRBV19 with TRBJ1-1, with D perhaps matching TRBD1 (5 bases). Germline V lookup: CDR1 LNHDA, CDR2 SQIVND (reference sequence). The CDR3 sequence is 16 residues long. Trimming pared 0 bases from V and 3 bases from J, leaving 14 bases between. The chain's CDR3 is CASSIDRGRGDTEAFF. Here the CDR3 DNA reads TGTGCCAGTAGTATAGATCGGGGTAGGGGCGACACTGAAGCTTTCTTT.

The chain is built from TRBV10-2 and TRBJ2-7, with unresolved D. The V gene lost 7 bases and the J gene lost 6 bases, with 16 bases spanning the gap. There are 13 residues in the CDR3. Germline-derived CDR1 and CDR2 are WSHSY and SAAADI. CDR3 DNA sequence: TGCGCCAGCAAGGCCTCGATGGGTGGCGAGCAGTACTTC. Its protein product is CASKASMGGEQYF.

This clone is medium-sized (0.01 to 0.1%) in the sample. The genes are TRBV18 and TRBJ2-7; weak D call: TRBD2 (6 bases). The V end lost 4 bases, the J end lost 3 bases, and 13 bases lay between the germline ends. Germline CDR1 reads KGHSH; CDR2 reads LQKENI. This CDR3 spans 14 amino acids. CDR3 sequence reads: CASSLNGGDYEQYF. The CDR3 region has the DNA TGTGCCAGCTCACTGAATGGCGGGGACTACGAGCAGTACTTC.

The rearrangement joins TRBV30 to TRBJ1-2, with TRBD1 matching 7 bases. The V segment lost 2 bases and the J segment 2 bases; nucleotides outside the gene matches: 14. The CDR3 runs 17 residues. From germline, CDR1 is GTSNPN and CDR2 SVGIG (reference sequence). The CDR3 DNA reads TGTGCCTGGAGTACCGACGACAGGGCCCTCTCGAACTATGGCTACACCTTC. Residues: CAWSTDDRALSNYGYTF.

This chain connects TRBV6-8 to TRBJ1-5, with D uncertain. The CDR3 loop spans 15 amino acids. V was cut by 0 bases and J by 5 bases, with 11 bases left in between. CDR1 MNHGY and CDR2 SAAAGT come from the germline V gene. DNA for the CDR3: TGTGCCAGCAGTTACTCGTCCAGGCGGGATCAGCCCCAGCATTTT. This sequence encodes CASSYSSRRDQPQHF.

V is TRBV15 and J is TRBJ1-6, with 8 bases lining up with TRBD1. The junction had 9 bases not matched to a gene; V was cut back by 5 bases and J by 0 bases. Germline values: CDR1 LNHNV, CDR2 YYDKDF (reference sequence). The CDR3 length is 18 residues. CDR3 in amino acids: CATSGGAGGYSYNSPLHF. CDR3 coding DNA: TGTGCCACCAGCGGCGGGGCAGGGGGCTACTCCTATAATTCACCCCTCCACTTT.

This clone was counted only a few times. The V and J genes are TRBV4-1 and TRBJ2-1, with 8 bases that match TRBD2. Germline values: CDR1 MGHRA, CDR2 YSYEKL. CDR3 length: 18 residues. Trimming took 5 bases from V and 4 from J; bases not matched to a gene: 16. The CDR3 sequence: CASSKGPAGVGKYNEQFF. Here the CDR3 DNA reads TGCGCCAGCAGCAAAGGCCCAGCGGGGGTGGGAAAGTACAATGAGCAGTTCTTC.

This clone has just a few counts. The rearrangement joins TRBV6-8 to TRBJ2-2; D might be TRBD1 (6 bases). Between the trimmed V and J ends, which lost 6 bases and 7 bases, there was a span of 15 bases. The germline V gene encodes CDR1 MNHGY and CDR2 SAAAGT. The CDR3 runs to 14 residues. In DNA form, the CDR3 reads TGTGCCAGCAGCCTCACTTACAGGGACGGGGAGCTGTTTTTT. Amino acid sequence: CASSLTYRDGELFF.

CDR3 nucleotide sequence: TGTGCCAGCAGTGACCTTAGACAGGGGGAGAGCAATCAGCCCCAGCATTTT. Encoded protein: CASSDLRQGESNQPQHF. The chain links TRBV6-8 to TRBJ1-5, with 9 bases identical to TRBD1. Germline V gene data show CDR1 as MNHGY and CDR2 as SAAAGT. Unmatched junction bases numbered 9, after V lost 5 bases and J lost 1 base. The CDR3 loop spans 17 amino acids.

The table lists this clone with a count of one. This chain uses TRBV10-2 with TRBJ1-5, with 7 bases aligning to TRBD1. Germline V gives CDR1 WSHSY, CDR2 SAAADI. The CDR3 has 13 amino acids. V was pared by 5 bases and J by 6 bases, with 4 bases of the junction left unmatched. The CDR3 loop is CASSPGGFQPQHF. CDR3 nucleotide sequence: TGCGCCAGCAGTCCAGGGGGGTTTCAGCCCCAGCATTTT.

This clone was found a few times. V and J are TRBV28 and TRBJ2-3, with D tentatively TRBD1 (6 bases). The CDR3 is made up of 14 amino acids. CDR1 and CDR2 (germline): MDHEN, SYDVKM. V lost 6 bases and J 5 bases, leaving 15 bases between the germline ends. CDR3 region: CASSPPTGKDTQYF. CDR3 DNA: TGTGCCAGCAGCCCACCTACAGGGAAAGATACGCAGTATTTT.

This clone is termed medium-sized (0.01 to 0.1%). The V call is TRBV30, the J call TRBJ1-1; D is uncertain. Germline V gives CDR1 GTSNPN, CDR2 SVGIG (reference sequence). V dropped 2 bases and J dropped 7 bases, with 8 bases sitting between them. The CDR3 consists of 11 residues. The CDR3 loop is CAWSNGIEAFF. The DNA for the CDR3 is TGTGCCTGGAGTAATGGGATTGAAGCTTTCTTT.

This clone occurred many times. The DNA of the CDR3 is TGTGCCAGCAGCCCACGGACTAGCTATGGCTACACCTTC. Amino acid sequence: CASSPRTSYGYTF. The rearrangement joins TRBV7-2 to TRBJ1-2; D gene uncertain. Germline V gene sequence: CDR1 SGHTA, CDR2 FQGNSA. V was cut by 5 bases and J by 4 bases, with 11 bases left in between. The CDR3 totals 13 residues. Drawing the rest from reference TRBV7-2 and TRBJ1-2, the complete variable domain is GAGVSQSPSNKVTEKGKDVELRCDPISGHTALYWYRQSLGQGLEFLIYFQGNSAPDKSGLPSDRFSAERTGGSVSTLTIQRTQQEDSAVYLCASSPRTSYGYTFGSGTRLTVV.

By proportion, this clone is medium-sized. The J gene is TRBJ2-2, the V gene TRBV29-1; 8 positions match TRBD1. The CDR3 is 14 amino acids. Looked up from germline, CDR1 is SQVTM and CDR2 is ANQGSEA. V was clipped by 7 bases and J by 1 base; unmatched bases: 5. CDR3 sequence: CSAQGQGNTGELFF. As DNA, the CDR3 is TGCAGCGCACAAGGACAGGGGAACACCGGGGAGCTGTTTTTT.

The rearrangement uses TRBV18 and TRBJ2-1, with 8 positions matching TRBD2. Germline V gene lookup returns CDR1 KGHSH and CDR2 LQKENI. With V trimmed by 5 bases and J by 7 bases, 13 bases remained unmatched. This CDR3 is 16 amino acids long. The CDR3 nucleotides are TGTGCCAGCTCAGCTCTCGGACTAGCCGCTAGAAATGAGCAGTTCTTC. Translated, it gives CASSALGLAARNEQFF.

This clone was observed many times. The read ends 1 residue shy of where the CDR3 ends; the end is completed using the germline J gene. The V call is TRBV6-1, the J call TRBJ1-2, with D possibly matching TRBD1 (5 bases). The CDR3 totals 15 residues. The germline gives CDR1 MNHNS, CDR2 SASEGT. With 1 base removed from V and 5 bases from J, the gap between germline ends came to 14 bases. The CDR3 spells CASSEEGKGIYGYTF. CDR3 DNA (partial): TGTGCCAGCAGTGAAGAGGGGAAGGGTATTTATGGCTACACC.